This T cell receptor beta chain comes out of a study of early T cells in non-severe SARS-CoV-2 infection. In the study overall: Unsorted whole blood bulk RNA was sequenced, with unpaired chains.

Individual cDNA molecules received unique molecular identifiers. TCRdb reprocessed the 5' RACE reads with MiXCR, giving one entry per CDR3 protein. The repertoire includes 25,000 to 35,000 distinct CDR3 sequences, 5% to 5.5% of them detected once, and around 3.7% sits in the top ten. The CDR3 is made up of 14 amino acids. CDR1 LNHDA and CDR2 SQIVND come from the germline V gene (reference sequence). The V and J ends lost 3 bases and 3 bases, in that order; junction bases with no gene match: 1. The study's findings and limits: A preference for anti-spike CD8 responses marked VDJdb matching, which missed private and CD4 specificities.

About this clonotype itself: Its antigen is as yet unknown.

This TCR was recovered from an adult who was a healthcare worker with PCR-confirmed SARS-CoV-2 infection or an uninfected control (not recorded which). The chain recombines TRBV19 with TRBJ2-7, with 11 nucleotides matching TRBD2. Sequenced sample: whole blood. CDR3 region: CASSITSGSYEQYF. CDR3 in DNA: TGTGCCAGTAGTATTACTAGCGGGAGCTACGAGCAGTACTTC.